A selection of T cell receptor beta chains follows, all from one sample in a study of blood T cell repertoires in COVID-19. The protocol was immunoSEQ multiplex PCR, while the TCRdb copy is restricted to in-frame clones and leaves out a portion. The sample lists nearly 110,000 clones; 84% were seen once. The sequencing sample was made of peripheral blood. The source is a woman in her sixties or seventies with acute or convalescent COVID-19. Each CDR3 is given with its conserved first and last residue. The D gene is left open where the match is weak. Some rows have no size entry. The others give once, few or many, or a class for an expanded clone.

j_call d_call clone_size v_call cdr3_aa cdr3_nt
TRBJ2-1 TRBD2 few TRBV9 CASSVDSGSNEQFF TGTGCCAGCAGCGTAGATAGCGGGAGCAATGAGCAGTTCTTC
TRBJ2-7 NA NA TRBV28 CASRRGQIYSYEQYF TGTGCCAGCAGGCGGGGACAGATATATTCCTACGAGCAGTACTTC
TRBJ1-5 NA NA TRBV12-2 CASRLVTGEHQPQHF TGTGCAAGTCGCTTAGTCACAGGTGAGCATCAGCCCCAGCATTTT
TRBJ2-5 TRBD2 NA TRBV5-6 CASSPEGLAGLQETQYF TGTGCCAGCAGCCCGGAGGGACTAGCGGGCCTCCAAGAGACCCAGTACTTC
TRBJ2-3 NA NA TRBV7-2 CASSLNRAGRTTDTQYF TGTGCCAGCAGCTTAAATCGAGCGGGCAGGACCACAGATACGCAGTATTTT
TRBJ2-7 TRBD2 NA TRBV15 CATSRGGSSYEQYF TGTGCCACCAGCAGAGGCGGGAGCTCCTACGAGCAGTACTTC
TRBJ1-2 NA NA TRBV7-2 CASSRGGYYGYTF TGTGCCAGCAGCAGGGGCGGATACTATGGCTACACCTTC
TRBJ1-2 NA NA TRBV18 CASSPPVPGANGYTF TGTGCCAGCTCACCACCTGTTCCAGGGGCAAATGGCTACACCTTC
TRBJ1-2 TRBD1 NA TRBV6-5 CASSRNRDSYGYTF TGTGCCAGCAGCCGAAATCGGGACAGTTATGGCTACACCTTC
TRBJ1-2 NA NA TRBV27 CASSYGWEDGYTF TGTGCCAGCAGTTATGGGTGGGAGGACGGCTACACCTTC
TRBJ1-4 NA few TRBV29-1 CSVGLGGANEKLFF TGCAGCGTGGGGCTGGGTGGTGCTAATGAAAAACTGTTTTTT
TRBJ1-4 NA NA TRBV2 CASSGRQYNEKLFF TGTGCCAGCAGTGGGCGGCAGTATAATGAAAAACTGTTTTTT
TRBJ2-1 NA NA TRBV6-6 CASTLVGASYNEQFF TGTGCCAGCACTTTGGTGGGGGCATCTTACAATGAGCAGTTCTTC
TRBJ1-1 TRBD1 NA TRBV27 CASSGTGGNTEAFF TGTGCCAGCAGCGGCACAGGGGGGAACACTGAAGCTTTCTTT
TRBJ1-4 NA NA TRBV29-1 CSGRGANEKLFF TGCAGCGGGAGGGGAGCTAATGAAAAACTGTTTTTT
TRBJ2-2 NA NA TRBV29-1 CSVVEGVTNTGELFF TGCAGCGTTGTTGAGGGAGTGACAAACACCGGGGAGCTGTTTTTT
TRBJ1-1 NA NA TRBV10-1 CASSVSLSGNTEAFF TGCGCCAGCAGTGTGAGTCTTTCAGGGAACACTGAAGCTTTCTTT
TRBJ2-7 TRBD2 NA TRBV4-1 CASSQPGLAGAYEQYF TGCGCCAGCAGCCAACCCGGACTAGCGGGAGCCTACGAGCAGTACTTC
TRBJ2-1 NA NA TRBV5-1 CASSPGRLVLNEQFF TGCGCCAGCAGCCCTGGGAGACTAGTCCTTAATGAGCAGTTCTTC
TRBJ1-1 NA NA TRBV23-1 CASCADTNTEAFF TGCGCCAGCTGCGCGGACACTAACACTGAAGCTTTCTTT
TRBJ2-7 NA NA TRBV4-1 CASSLGGAVSYEQYF TGCGCCAGCAGCCTAGGGGGGGCTGTCTCCTACGAGCAGTACTTC
TRBJ1-3 TRBD1 few TRBV29-1 CSAWDRAGGNTIYF TGCAGCGCTTGGGACAGGGCGGGAGGAAACACCATATATTTT